This T cell receptor (beta chain) originates from a study of T cells expressing NK-cell markers. CDR3 length: 14 residues. In germline, CDR1 is MNHNS, CDR2 SASEGT. In generating TCR beta cDNA, 5'RACE template switching with UMIs was used. From the 5' RACE reads, TCRdb lists one entry per CDR3 protein and no DNA. The table lists 350,000 to 450,000 distinct CDR3 sequences. The clonotype comes from a man between 18 and 69 years old in good health. The sequenced material came from blood T cells: a sorted CD56 or NKG2C T cell subset, CD4+ or CD8+ T cells, or bulk PBMC T cells (not recorded which). This rearrangement joins TRBV6-1 to TRBJ2-3; as DNA is missing, the TRBD1 call by TCRdb cannot be tested. The CDR3 sequence: CASKGADSTDTQYF.